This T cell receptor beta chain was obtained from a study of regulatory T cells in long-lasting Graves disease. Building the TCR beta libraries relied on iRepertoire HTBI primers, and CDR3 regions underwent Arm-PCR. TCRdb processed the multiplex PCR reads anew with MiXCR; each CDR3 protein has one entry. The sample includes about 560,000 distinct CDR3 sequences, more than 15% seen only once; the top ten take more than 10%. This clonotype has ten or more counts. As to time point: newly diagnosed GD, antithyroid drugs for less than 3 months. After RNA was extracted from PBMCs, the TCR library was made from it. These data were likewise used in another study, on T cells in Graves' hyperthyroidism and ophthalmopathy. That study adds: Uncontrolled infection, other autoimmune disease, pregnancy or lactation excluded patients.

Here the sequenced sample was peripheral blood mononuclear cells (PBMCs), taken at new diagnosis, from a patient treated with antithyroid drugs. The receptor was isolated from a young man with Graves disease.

This chain's CDR3 is CSASRPSGGGETQYF. The CDR3 DNA is TGCAGTGCTTCCCGCCCTAGCGGGGGTGGGGAGACCCAGTACTTC. The V call is TRBV20-1, the J call TRBJ2-5, with TRBD2 matching 10 bases. There are 15 residues in the CDR3. CDR1 is DFQATT, CDR2 SNEGSKA, per germline (reference sequence). With V trimmed by 5 bases and J by 5 bases, 11 bases remained unmatched.